These 10 T cell receptor beta chains were all obtained from the same sample, sequenced in a study of blood T cell repertoires in COVID-19. The assay was immunoSEQ multiplex PCR, and TCRdb's table has in-frame clones only and misses some. The table shows some 100,000 clones, with around 90% occurring only once. Material for sequencing was peripheral blood. These receptor sequences come from an older woman with acute or convalescent COVID-19.

This clone appeared a few times. The chain carries TRBV7-2 and TRBJ2-7, with TRBD2 matching 10 bases. Losses at the gene ends were 5 bases for V and 3 bases for J; bases not matched to a gene: 10. CDR3 length: 16 residues. CDR1 and CDR2 (germline): SGHTA, FQGNSA. CDR3 nucleotide sequence: TGTGCCAGCAGCCCCAGGGGACTAGCGTTTGTCTACGAGCAGTACTTC. This translates into CASSPRGLAFVYEQYF.

The V and J genes are TRBV30 and TRBJ2-1; tentatively, D is TRBD2 (5 bases). Deletions cut 3 bases from V and 2 bases from J, with 17 bases between. The CDR3 totals 16 residues. From germline, CDR1 is GTSNPN and CDR2 SVGIG (reference sequence). In nucleotides, the CDR3 is TGTGCCTGGAGCGGAAGCGGTGCCCTGGCCTACAATGAGCAGTTCTTC. Translation: CAWSGSGALAYNEQFF.

The V gene is TRBV7-2, the J gene TRBJ1-2, with TRBD1 as a possible D gene (6 bases). The CDR3 is 15 residues long. Looked up from germline, CDR1 is SGHTA and CDR2 is FQGNSA. Trimming left V 3 bases short and J 6 bases short, with 17 bases between. The CDR3 DNA sequence: TGTGCCAGCAGCTTTAGTTTCGGGGGGCGGGATGGCTACACCTTC. Protein: CASSFSFGGRDGYTF.

The chain employs TRBV10-3 and TRBJ1-5, with 9 bases aligning to TRBD1. The CDR3 runs 15 residues. V was pared by 6 bases and J by 0 bases, with 3 bases of the junction left unmatched. In germline, CDR1 is ENHRY, CDR2 SYGVKD. The CDR3 spells CAISRDRDSNQPQHF. The CDR3 DNA sequence: TGTGCCATCAGCCGGGACAGGGATAGCAATCAGCCCCAGCATTTT.

The rearrangement joins TRBV3-1 (or the pseudogene TRBV3-2) to TRBJ1-2, with D possibly being TRBD1 (5 bases). Germline values: CDR1 LGHDT, CDR2 YNNKEL (reference sequence). V shed 0 bases and J shed 8 bases, with 16 bases lying between them. The CDR3 runs to 15 residues. CDR3 bases: TGTGCCAGCAGCCAAGATGGTCCAGGAGGGGAGGGCTACACCTTC. Translating it yields CASSQDGPGGEGYTF.

J is TRBJ1-5 and V is TRBV20-1; TRBD1 is a possible D gene (5 bases). CDR1 is DFQATT and CDR2 is SNEGSKA in the germline V gene (reference sequence). The CDR3 length is 10 residues. Trimming shortened V by 7 bases and J by 7 bases, and 8 bases separated the two germline ends. Written as DNA, the CDR3 is TGCAGTGTCCCAGGGCAGCCCCAGCATTTT. Translation gives CSVPGQPQHF.

The V call is TRBV28, the J call TRBJ1-1; a weak D match, TRBD1 (5 bases). Germline CDR1 and CDR2: MDHEN and SYDVKM. V was shortened by 4 bases and J by 5 bases, with 8 bases between the two germline ends. The CDR3 spans 12 residues. CDR3 protein: CASSWGRTEAFF. CDR3 nucleotides: TGTGCCAGCAGTTGGGGGAGGACTGAAGCTTTCTTT.

J is TRBJ2-1 and V is TRBV19; D might be TRBD1 (6 bases). This CDR3 is built from 14 residues. CDR1 and CDR2 (germline): LNHDA, SQIVND (reference sequence). The V and J ends lost 1 base and 7 bases respectively, with 11 bases between them. For the CDR3, the DNA is TGTGCCAGTAGTATAGGGCAGGGGATAAATGAGCAGTTCTTC. This codes for CASSIGQGINEQFF. The variable domain in full, completed from reference TRBV19 and TRBJ2-1, reads DGGITQSPKYLFRKEGQNVTLSCEQNLNHDAMYWYRQDPGQGLRLIYYSQIVNDFQKGDIAEGYSVSREKKESFPLTVTSAQKNPTAFYLCASSIGQGINEQFFGPGTRLTVL.

The J gene is TRBJ2-5, the V gene TRBV27, with TRBD2 matching 7 bases. The CDR3 covers 15 residues. Looked up from germline, CDR1 is MNHEY and CDR2 is SMNVEV (reference sequence). The junction had 9 bases not matched to a gene; V was cut back by 3 bases and J by 5 bases. CDR3 sequence: CASSLRGRAAETQYF. DNA for the CDR3: TGTGCCAGCAGTTTGCGAGGGAGGGCCGCCGAGACCCAGTACTTC.

This clone is a singleton in its sample. This chain uses TRBV4-1 with TRBJ2-1; TRBD2 might be the D (5 bases). V was clipped by 0 bases and J by 6 bases, with 15 bases between them. Looked up from germline, CDR1 is MGHRA and CDR2 is YSYEKL. The CDR3 is made up of 16 amino acids. The CDR3 DNA sequence: TGCGCCAGCAGCCAAGATCGGGGAGAGAGGAGCAATGAGCAGTTCTTC. Translated, it gives CASSQDRGERSNEQFF.